Here is one T cell receptor beta chain with its context. Its antigen is not known. The sample is drawn from a study of regulatory T cells in long-lasting Graves disease. Findings and caveats of the study: Newly diagnosed disease favored TRBV20-1 and TRBJ2-1 over persistent disease.

Sequencing libraries for TCR beta were prepared with iRepertoire HTBI primers and Arm-PCR of CDR3 regions. Original data processing: Analysis of the samples identified roughly 62 TRBV and more than eleven TRBJ segments. TCRdb recomputed calls from the multiplex PCR reads with MiXCR, one row per CDR3 protein. It is TCRdb's table, rather than the study itself, that gives the V and J calls and clone size. Among 400,000 or so distinct CDR3 sequences, around 20% were seen once, and the ten largest hold around 20%. Germline trimming cut 2 bases from V and 6 bases from J; bases unmatched to any gene: 7. There are 14 residues in the CDR3. Germline CDR1 is SGDLS and CDR2 is YYNGEE. Time point reported: persistent/refractory GD, antithyroid drugs over 5 years with positive TRAb. PBMC RNA served as the TCR library source. A blood draw put about 9.9 milliliters of peripheral blood into EDTA tubes.

The rearrangement links TRBV9 to TRBJ1-1; 7 positions agree with TRBD1. The specimen was peripheral blood mononuclear cells (PBMCs), collected when the disease was refractory, from a patient treated with antithyroid drugs. The sequence came from a female donor with Graves disease. The CDR3 sequence: CASSVKDRDSEAFF. In DNA form, the CDR3 reads TGTGCCAGCAGCGTTAAAGACAGGGACTCTGAAGCTTTCTTT.